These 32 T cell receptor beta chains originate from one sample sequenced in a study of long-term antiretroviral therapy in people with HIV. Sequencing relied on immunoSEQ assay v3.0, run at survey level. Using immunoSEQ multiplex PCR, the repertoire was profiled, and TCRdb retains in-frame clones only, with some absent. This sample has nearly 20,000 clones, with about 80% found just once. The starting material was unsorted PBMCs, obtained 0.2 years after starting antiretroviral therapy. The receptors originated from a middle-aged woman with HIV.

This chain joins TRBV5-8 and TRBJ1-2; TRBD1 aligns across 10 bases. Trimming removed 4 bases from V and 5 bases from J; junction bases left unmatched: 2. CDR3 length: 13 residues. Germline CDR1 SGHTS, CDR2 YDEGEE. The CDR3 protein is CASSGQGEYGYTF. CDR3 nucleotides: TGTGCCAGCAGCGGACAGGGGGAATATGGCTACACCTTC.

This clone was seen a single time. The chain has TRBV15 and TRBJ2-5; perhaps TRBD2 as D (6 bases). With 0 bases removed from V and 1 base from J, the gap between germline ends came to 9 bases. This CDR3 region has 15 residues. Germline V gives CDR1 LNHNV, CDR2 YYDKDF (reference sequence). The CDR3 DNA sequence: TGTGCCACCAGCAGAGATGGGGGACTCCAAGAGACCCAGTACTTC. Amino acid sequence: CATSRDGGLQETQYF.

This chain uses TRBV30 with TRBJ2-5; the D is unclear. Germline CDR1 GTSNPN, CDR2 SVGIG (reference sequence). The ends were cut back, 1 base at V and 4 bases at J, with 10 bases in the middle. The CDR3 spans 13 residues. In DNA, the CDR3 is TGTGCCTGGAGTGATGGAATACGAGAGACCCAGTACTTC. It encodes CAWSDGIRETQYF.

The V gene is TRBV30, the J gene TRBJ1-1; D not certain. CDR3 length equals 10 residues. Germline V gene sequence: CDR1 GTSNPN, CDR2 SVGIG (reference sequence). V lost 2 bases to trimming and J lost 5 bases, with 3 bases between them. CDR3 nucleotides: TGTGCCTGGAGTTTTACTGAAGCTTTCTTT. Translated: CAWSFTEAFF.

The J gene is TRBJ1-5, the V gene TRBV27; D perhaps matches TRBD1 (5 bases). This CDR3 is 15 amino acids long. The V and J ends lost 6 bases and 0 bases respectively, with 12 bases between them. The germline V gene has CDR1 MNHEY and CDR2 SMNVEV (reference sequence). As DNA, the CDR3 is TGTGCCAGCAGGGGGGGAGTCTATAGCAATCAGCCCCAGCATTTT. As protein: CASRGGVYSNQPQHF.

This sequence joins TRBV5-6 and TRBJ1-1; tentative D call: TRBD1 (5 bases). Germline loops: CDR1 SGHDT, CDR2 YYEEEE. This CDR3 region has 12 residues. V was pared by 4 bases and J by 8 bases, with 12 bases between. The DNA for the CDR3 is TGTGCCAGCAGCAGAATACAGGCCGAAGCTTTCTTT. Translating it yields CASSRIQAEAFF.

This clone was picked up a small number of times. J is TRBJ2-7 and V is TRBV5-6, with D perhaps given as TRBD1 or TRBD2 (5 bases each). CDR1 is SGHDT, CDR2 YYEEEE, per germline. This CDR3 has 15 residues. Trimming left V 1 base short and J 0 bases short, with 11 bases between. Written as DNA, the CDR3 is TGTGCCAGCAGCTTGCAAGCAGGGAGCTCCTACGAGCAGTACTTC. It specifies CASSLQAGSSYEQYF. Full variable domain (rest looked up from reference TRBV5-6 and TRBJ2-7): DAGVTQSPTHLIKTRGQQVTLRCSPKSGHDTVSWYQQALGQGPQFIFQYYEEEERQRGNFPDRFSGHQFPNYSSELNVNALLLGDSALYLCASSLQAGSSYEQYFGPGTRLTVT.

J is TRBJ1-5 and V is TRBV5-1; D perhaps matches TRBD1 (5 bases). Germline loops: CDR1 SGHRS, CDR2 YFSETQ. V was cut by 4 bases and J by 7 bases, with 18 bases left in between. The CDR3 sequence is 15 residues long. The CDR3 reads CASSRDDQGGQPQHF. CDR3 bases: TGCGCCAGCAGCCGGGATGATCAGGGTGGACAGCCCCAGCATTTT.

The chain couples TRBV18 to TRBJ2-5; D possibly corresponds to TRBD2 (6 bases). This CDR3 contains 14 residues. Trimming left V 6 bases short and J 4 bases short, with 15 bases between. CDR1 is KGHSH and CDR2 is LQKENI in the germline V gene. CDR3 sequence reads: CASSSGGFGETQYF. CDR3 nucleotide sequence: TGTGCCAGCTCCTCTGGAGGGTTTGGAGAGACCCAGTACTTC.

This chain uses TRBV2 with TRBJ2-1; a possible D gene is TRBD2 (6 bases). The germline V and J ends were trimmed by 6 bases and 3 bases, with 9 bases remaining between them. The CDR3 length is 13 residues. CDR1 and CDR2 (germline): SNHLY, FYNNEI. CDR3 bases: TGTGCCAGCAGCACGGGACTCTACAATGAGCAGTTCTTC. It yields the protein CASSTGLYNEQFF.

The CDR3 sequence: CASGKNGRELPLHF. In DNA, the CDR3 is TGTGCTAGTGGTAAAAATGGACGTGAGTTGCCCCTCCACTTT. The genes are TRBV12-5 and TRBJ1-6; D remains unclear. CDR3 length: 14 amino acids. Trimming removed 5 bases at V and 13 bases at J, with 18 bases between. The germline V gene encodes CDR1 LGHNT and CDR2 FRNRAP.

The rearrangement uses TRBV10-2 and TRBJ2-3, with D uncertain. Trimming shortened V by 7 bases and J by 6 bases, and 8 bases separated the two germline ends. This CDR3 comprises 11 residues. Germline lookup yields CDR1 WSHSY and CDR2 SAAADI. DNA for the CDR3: TGCGCCAGCACCCATGGCGATACGCAGTATTTT. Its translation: CASTHGDTQYF.

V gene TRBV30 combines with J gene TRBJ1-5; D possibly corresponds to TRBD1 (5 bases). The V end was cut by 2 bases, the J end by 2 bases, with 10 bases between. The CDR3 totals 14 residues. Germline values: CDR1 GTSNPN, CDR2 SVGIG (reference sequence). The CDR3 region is CAWSPGGGNQPQHF. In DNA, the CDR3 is TGTGCCTGGAGTCCCGGAGGGGGCAATCAGCCCCAGCATTTT.

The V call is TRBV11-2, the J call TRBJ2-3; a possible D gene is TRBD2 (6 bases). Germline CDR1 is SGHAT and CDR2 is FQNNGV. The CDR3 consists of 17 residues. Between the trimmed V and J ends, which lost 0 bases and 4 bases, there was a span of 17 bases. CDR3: CASSLDSGTLGADTQYF. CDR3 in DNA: TGTGCCAGCAGCTTAGACTCCGGGACTCTAGGGGCAGATACGCAGTATTTT.

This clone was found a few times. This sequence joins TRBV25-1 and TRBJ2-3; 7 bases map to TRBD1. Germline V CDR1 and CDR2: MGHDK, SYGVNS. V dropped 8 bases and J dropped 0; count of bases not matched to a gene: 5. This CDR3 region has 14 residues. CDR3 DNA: TGTGCCAGCTGTACAGGGGAGAGCACAGATACGCAGTATTTT. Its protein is CASCTGESTDTQYF.

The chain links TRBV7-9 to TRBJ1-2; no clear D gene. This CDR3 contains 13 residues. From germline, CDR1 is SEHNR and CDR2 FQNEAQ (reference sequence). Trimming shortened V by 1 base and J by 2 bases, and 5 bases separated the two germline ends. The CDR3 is CASSLVQNYGYTF. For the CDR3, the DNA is TGTGCCAGCAGCTTAGTGCAGAACTATGGCTACACCTTC.

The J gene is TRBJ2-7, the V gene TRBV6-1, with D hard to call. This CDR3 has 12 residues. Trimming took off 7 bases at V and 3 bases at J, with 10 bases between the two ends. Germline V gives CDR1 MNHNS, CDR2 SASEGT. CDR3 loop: CASKGLDYEQYF. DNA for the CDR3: TGTGCCAGCAAGGGTCTGGACTACGAGCAGTACTTC.

The CDR3 protein is CASSLWQGNGNQPQHF. DNA for the CDR3: TGTGCCAGCAGCTTGTGGCAGGGGAACGGCAATCAGCCCCAGCATTTT. J is TRBJ1-5 and V is TRBV5-8, with a tentative D call TRBD1 (6 bases). CDR1 and CDR2 (germline): SGHTS, YDEGEE. The CDR3 runs 16 residues. Trimming left V 1 base short and J 2 bases short, with 13 bases between.

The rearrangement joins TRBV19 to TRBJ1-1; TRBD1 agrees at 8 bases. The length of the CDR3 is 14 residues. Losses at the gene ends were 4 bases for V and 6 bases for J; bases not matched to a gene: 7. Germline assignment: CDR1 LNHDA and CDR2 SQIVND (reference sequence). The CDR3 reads CASSTGQGNAEAFF. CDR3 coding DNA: TGTGCCAGTAGTACTGGACAGGGTAACGCTGAAGCTTTCTTT.

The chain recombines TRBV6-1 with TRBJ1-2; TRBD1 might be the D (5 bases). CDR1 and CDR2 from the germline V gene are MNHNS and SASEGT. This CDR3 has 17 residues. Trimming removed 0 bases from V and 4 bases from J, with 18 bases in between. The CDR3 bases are TGTGCCAGCAGTGAAGCGCTTCTGTTGGGGGACGCCTATGGCTACACCTTC. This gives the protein CASSEALLLGDAYGYTF.

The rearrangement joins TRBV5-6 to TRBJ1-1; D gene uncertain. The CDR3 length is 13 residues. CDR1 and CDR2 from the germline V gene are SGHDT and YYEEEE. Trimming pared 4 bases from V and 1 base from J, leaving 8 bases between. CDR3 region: CASSLPTNTEAFF. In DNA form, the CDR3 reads TGTGCCAGCAGCCTCCCGACGAACACTGAAGCTTTCTTT.

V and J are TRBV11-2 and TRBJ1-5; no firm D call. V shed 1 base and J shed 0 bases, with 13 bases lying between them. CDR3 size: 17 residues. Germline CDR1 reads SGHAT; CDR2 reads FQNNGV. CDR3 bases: TGTGCCAGCAGCTTAGCGCTTTTGGCTTATAGCAATCAGCCCCAGCATTTT. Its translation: CASSLALLAYSNQPQHF.

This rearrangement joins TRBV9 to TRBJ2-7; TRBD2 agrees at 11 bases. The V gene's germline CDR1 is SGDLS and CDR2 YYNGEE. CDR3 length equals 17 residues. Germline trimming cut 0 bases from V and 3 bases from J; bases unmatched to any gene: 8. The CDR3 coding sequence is TGTGCCAGCAGCGTAGGAAGTGGGACTAGCGGCTTCTACGAGCAGTACTTC. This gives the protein CASSVGSGTSGFYEQYF.

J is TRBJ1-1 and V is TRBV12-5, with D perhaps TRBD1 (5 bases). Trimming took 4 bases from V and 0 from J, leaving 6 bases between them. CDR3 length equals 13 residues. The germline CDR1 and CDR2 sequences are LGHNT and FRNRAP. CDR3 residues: CASGWGLNTEAFF. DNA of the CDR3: TGTGCTAGTGGTTGGGGCCTGAACACTGAAGCTTTCTTT. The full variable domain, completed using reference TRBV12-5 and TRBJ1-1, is DARVTQTPRHKVTEMGQEVTMRCQPILGHNTVFWYRQTMMQGLELLAYFRNRAPLDDSGMPKDRFSAEMPDATLATLKIQPSEPRDSAVYFCASGWGLNTEAFFGQGTRLTVV.

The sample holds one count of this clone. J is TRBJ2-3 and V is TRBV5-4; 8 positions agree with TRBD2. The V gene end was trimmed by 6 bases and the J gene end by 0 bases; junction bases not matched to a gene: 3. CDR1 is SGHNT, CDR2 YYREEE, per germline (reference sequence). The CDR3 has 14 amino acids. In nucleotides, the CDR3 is TGTGCCAGCAATGGCGGGAGGAGCACAGATACGCAGTATTTT. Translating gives CASNGGRSTDTQYF.

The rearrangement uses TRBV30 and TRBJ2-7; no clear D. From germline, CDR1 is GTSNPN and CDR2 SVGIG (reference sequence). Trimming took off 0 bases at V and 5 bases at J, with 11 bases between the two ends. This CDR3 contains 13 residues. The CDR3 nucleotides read TGTGCCTGGAGTGTGGGGTGGCCGAACGAGCAGTACTTC. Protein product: CAWSVGWPNEQYF. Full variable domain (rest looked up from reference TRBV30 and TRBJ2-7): SQTIHQWPATLVQPVGSPLSLECTVEGTSNPNLYWYRQAAGRGLQLLFYSVGIGQISSEVPQNLSASRPQDRQFILSSKKLLLSDSGFYLCAWSVGWPNEQYFGPGTRLTVT.

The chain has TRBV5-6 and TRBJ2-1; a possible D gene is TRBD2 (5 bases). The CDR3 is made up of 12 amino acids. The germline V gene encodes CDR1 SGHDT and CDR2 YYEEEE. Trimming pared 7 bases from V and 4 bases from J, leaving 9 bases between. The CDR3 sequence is CASSEGYNEQFF. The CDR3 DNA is TGTGCCAGCTCCGAGGGATACAATGAGCAGTTCTTC.

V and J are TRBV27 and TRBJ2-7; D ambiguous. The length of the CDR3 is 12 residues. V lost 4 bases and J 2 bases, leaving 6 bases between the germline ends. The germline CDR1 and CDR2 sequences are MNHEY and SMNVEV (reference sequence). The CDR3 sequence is CASSSTTYEQYF. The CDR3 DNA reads TGTGCCAGCAGTTCGACCACCTACGAGCAGTACTTC.

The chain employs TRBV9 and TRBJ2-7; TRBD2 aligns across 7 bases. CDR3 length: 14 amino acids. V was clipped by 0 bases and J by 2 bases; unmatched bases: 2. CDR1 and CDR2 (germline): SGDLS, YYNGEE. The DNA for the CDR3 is TGTGCCAGCAGCGTAGAAGCGGGAACCTACGAGCAGTACTTC. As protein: CASSVEAGTYEQYF.

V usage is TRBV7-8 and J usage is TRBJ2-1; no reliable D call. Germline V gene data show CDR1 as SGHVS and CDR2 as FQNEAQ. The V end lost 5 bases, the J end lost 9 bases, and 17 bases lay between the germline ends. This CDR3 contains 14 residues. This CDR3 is CASSLSTPSPEQFF. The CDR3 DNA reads TGTGCCAGCAGCCTATCGACTCCATCTCCTGAGCAGTTCTTC. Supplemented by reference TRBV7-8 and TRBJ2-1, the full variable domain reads GAGVSQSPRYKVAKRGQDVALRCDPISGHVSLFWYQQALGQGPEFLTYFQNEAQLDKSGLPSDRFFAERPEGSVSTLKIQRTQQEDSAVYLCASSLSTPSPEQFFGPGTRLTVL.

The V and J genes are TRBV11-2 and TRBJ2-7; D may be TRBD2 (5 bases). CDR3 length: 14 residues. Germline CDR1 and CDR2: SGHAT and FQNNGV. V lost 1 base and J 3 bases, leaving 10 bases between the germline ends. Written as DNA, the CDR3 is TGTGCCAGCAGCTTAGGTGGGAGAGGCTACGAGCAGTACTTC. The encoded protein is CASSLGGRGYEQYF.

The CDR3: CASSLGRDSGLYEQYF. The CDR3 nucleotides read TGTGCCAGCAGCTTAGGCAGGGACAGCGGTCTCTACGAGCAGTACTTC. This chain joins TRBV7-2 and TRBJ2-7; TRBD1 aligns across 7 bases. Germline trimming cut 1 base from V and 3 bases from J; bases unmatched to any gene: 9. This CDR3 region has 16 residues. Germline loops: CDR1 SGHTA, CDR2 FQGNSA.